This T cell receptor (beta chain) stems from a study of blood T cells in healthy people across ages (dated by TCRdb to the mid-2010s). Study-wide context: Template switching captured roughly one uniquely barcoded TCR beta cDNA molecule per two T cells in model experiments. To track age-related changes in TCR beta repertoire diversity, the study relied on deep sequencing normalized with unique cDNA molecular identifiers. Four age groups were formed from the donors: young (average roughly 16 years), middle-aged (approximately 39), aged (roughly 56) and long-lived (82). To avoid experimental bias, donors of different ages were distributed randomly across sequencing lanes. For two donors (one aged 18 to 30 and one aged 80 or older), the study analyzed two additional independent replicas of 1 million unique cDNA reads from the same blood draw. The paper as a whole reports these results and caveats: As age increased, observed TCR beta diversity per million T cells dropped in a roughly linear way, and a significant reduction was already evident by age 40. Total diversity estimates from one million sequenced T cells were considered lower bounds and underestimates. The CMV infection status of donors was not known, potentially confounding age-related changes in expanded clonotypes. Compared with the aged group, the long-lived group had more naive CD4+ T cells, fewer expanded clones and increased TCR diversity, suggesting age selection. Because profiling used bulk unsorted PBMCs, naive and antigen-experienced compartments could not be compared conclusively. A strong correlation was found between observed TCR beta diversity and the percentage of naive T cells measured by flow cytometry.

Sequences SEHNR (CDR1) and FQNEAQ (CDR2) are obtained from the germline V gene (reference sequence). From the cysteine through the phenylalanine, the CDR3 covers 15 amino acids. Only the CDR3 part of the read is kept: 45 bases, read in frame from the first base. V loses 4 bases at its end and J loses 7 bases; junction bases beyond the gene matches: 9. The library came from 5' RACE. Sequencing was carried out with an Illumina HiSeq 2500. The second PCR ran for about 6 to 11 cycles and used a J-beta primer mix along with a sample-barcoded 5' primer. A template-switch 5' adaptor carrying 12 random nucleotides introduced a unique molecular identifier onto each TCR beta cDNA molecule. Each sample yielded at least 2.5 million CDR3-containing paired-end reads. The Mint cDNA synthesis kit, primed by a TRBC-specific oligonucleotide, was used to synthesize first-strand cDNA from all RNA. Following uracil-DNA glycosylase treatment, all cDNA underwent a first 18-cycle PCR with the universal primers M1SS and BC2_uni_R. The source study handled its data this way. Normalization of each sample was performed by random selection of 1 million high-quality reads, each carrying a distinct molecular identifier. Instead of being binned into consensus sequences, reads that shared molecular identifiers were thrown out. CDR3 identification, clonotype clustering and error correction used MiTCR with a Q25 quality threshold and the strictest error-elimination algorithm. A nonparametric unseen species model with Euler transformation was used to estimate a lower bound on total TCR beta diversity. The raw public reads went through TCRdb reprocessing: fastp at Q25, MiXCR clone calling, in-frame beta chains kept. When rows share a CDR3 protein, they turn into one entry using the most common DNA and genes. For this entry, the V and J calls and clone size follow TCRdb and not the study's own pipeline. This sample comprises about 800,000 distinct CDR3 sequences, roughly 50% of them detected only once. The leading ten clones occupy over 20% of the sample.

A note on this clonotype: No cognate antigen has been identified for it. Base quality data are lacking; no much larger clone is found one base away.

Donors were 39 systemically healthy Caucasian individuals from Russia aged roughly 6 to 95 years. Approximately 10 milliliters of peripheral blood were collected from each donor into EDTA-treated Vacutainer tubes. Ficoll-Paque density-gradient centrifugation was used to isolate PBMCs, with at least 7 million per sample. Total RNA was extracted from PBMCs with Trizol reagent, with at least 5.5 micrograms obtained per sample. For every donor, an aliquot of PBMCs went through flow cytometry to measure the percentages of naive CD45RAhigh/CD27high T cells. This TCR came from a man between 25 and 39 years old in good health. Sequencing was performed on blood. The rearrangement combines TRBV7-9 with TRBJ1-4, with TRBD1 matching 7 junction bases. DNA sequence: TGTGCCAGCAGCTCCCAGGGGGAGGGGAGTGAAAAACTGTTTTTT. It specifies CASSSQGEGSEKLFF.